This passage covers 13 T cell receptor beta chains from one sample sequenced in a study of PD-1 blockade in classical Hodgkin lymphoma. With no exception, relapse followed autologous stem cell transplantation in all patients, and brentuximab vedotin exposure varied. Libraries were prepared by immunoSEQ multiplex PCR; TCRdb keeps only in-frame clonotypes and omits some of them. The table lists some 17,000 clones, over 80% of them singletons. The input for sequencing was peripheral blood mononuclear cells (PBMCs), taken before the second cycle of nivolumab. These receptors all stem from a human donor with classical Hodgkin lymphoma.

The V gene is TRBV4-1, the J gene TRBJ2-5; 8 positions agree with TRBD2. CDR1 MGHRA and CDR2 YSYEKL come from the germline V gene. Trimming at V came to 8 bases and at J to 5 bases, leaving 13 bases not matched to a gene. The CDR3 runs 15 residues. The CDR3 DNA sequence: TGCGCCAGCGGAAGTCTAGCGGGCGGGGAGGAGACCCAGTACTTC. Translating gives CASGSLAGGEETQYF.

J is TRBJ2-4 and V is TRBV16; 8 bases agree with TRBD2. Germline V gives CDR1 KGHSY, CDR2 FQNENV. The CDR3 loop spans 16 amino acids. Unmatched junction bases numbered 8, after V lost 0 bases and J lost 7 bases. The DNA of the CDR3 is TGTGCCAGCAGCCAATCACCTCCACGGGGGGGCAACATTCAGTACTTC. Residues: CASSQSPPRGGNIQYF.

This rearrangement joins TRBV9 to TRBJ2-1, with TRBD1 matching 9 bases. V lost 0 bases, J lost 6 bases, and 7 bases stayed unmatched. CDR3 length: 16 amino acids. Germline lookup yields CDR1 SGDLS and CDR2 YYNGEE. CDR3 sequence reads: CASSVVLGQGPNEQFF. In DNA, the CDR3 is TGTGCCAGCAGCGTAGTGCTAGGACAGGGGCCCAATGAGCAGTTCTTC.

CDR3 in amino acids: CASSLFRQGEAFF. The CDR3 coding sequence is TGTGCCAGCAGCTTGTTCCGACAGGGCGAAGCTTTCTTT. The chain links TRBV5-6 to TRBJ1-1; 7 bases match TRBD1. The V and J ends lost 1 base and 8 bases, in that order; junction bases with no gene match: 5. Germline CDR1 SGHDT, CDR2 YYEEEE. CDR3 length equals 13 residues.

The chain couples TRBV28 to TRBJ1-4; D is uncertain. The V end lost 4 bases, the J end lost 7 bases, and 22 bases lay between the germline ends. This CDR3 contains 17 residues. The germline V gene encodes CDR1 MDHEN and CDR2 SYDVKM. Here the CDR3 DNA reads TGTGCCAGCAGTTCCCCCCGGACTGTTTTCGGTATTGAAAAACTGTTTTTT. Translating it yields CASSSPRTVFGIEKLFF. The whole variable domain, filled in from reference TRBV28 and TRBJ1-4, reads DVKVTQSSRYLVKRTGEKVFLECVQDMDHENMFWYRQDPGLGLRLIYFSYDVKMKEKGDIPEGYSVSREKKERFSLILESASTNQTSMYLCASSSPRTVFGIEKLFFGSGTQLSVL.

V and J are TRBV7-9 and TRBJ1-1, with TRBD1 matching 11 bases. From germline, CDR1 is SEHNR and CDR2 FQNEAQ (reference sequence). The CDR3 spans 15 residues. V lost 6 bases and J lost 2; bases outside the gene matches: 5. CDR3 nucleotide sequence: TGTGCCAGCAGAGCGGGGACAGGGGGAAACACTGAAGCTTTCTTT. This gives the protein CASRAGTGGNTEAFF.

The chain joins TRBV9 to TRBJ2-3; 10 bases map to TRBD2. J was trimmed by 4 bases and V by 3 bases; bases with no gene match: 8. Germline loops: CDR1 SGDLS, CDR2 YYNGEE. This CDR3 region has 16 residues. CDR3 region: CASSGSSSGGPDTQYF. The CDR3 nucleotides read TGTGCCAGCAGCGGATCCTCTAGCGGGGGCCCAGATACGCAGTATTTT.

The chain links TRBV5-1 to TRBJ2-7, with 9 nucleotides matching TRBD1. The CDR3 is 15 residues long. CDR1 and CDR2 (germline): SGHRS, YFSETQ. J lost 0 bases, V lost 4 bases, and 5 bases had no gene match. This CDR3 is CASSTGTGLSYEQYF. DNA of the CDR3: TGCGCCAGCAGCACCGGGACAGGGCTCTCCTACGAGCAGTACTTC.

The rearrangement joins TRBV7-3 to TRBJ2-2; D is unresolved. Between the trimmed V and J ends, which lost 4 bases and 3 bases, there was a span of 6 bases. There are 13 residues in the CDR3. The germline V gene encodes CDR1 SGHTA and CDR2 FQGTGA. CDR3 coding DNA: TGTGCCAGCAGCTCGACCGACACCGGGGAGCTGTTTTTT. Amino acids: CASSSTDTGELFF.

The J gene is TRBJ1-5, the V gene TRBV9; a weak D match, TRBD1 (5 bases). Looked up from germline, CDR1 is SGDLS and CDR2 is YYNGEE. The CDR3 is 15 amino acids. V gave up 3 bases and J gave up 8 bases, with 18 bases separating them. CDR3 sequence reads: CASSAGPGGGKPQHF. In DNA, the CDR3 is TGTGCCAGCAGCGCGGGACCGGGAGGAGGGAAGCCCCAGCATTTT. Full variable domain (remainder filled in from reference TRBV9 and TRBJ1-5): DSGVTQTPKHLITATGQRVTLRCSPRSGDLSVYWYQQSLDQGLQFLIQYYNGEERAKGNILERFSAQQFPDLHSELNLSSLELGDSALYFCASSAGPGGGKPQHFGDGTRLSIL.

This clone was seen more than once but under ten times. The rearrangement links TRBV5-4 to TRBJ1-5, with a weak D call TRBD1 (6 bases). The germline gives CDR1 SGHNT, CDR2 YYREEE (reference sequence). The CDR3 is 14 amino acids. V was shortened by 3 bases and J by 10 bases, with 17 bases between the two germline ends. CDR3 region: CASSSDRTSSPQHF. CDR3 nucleotides: TGTGCCAGCAGCTCAGACAGGACTTCATCTCCCCAGCATTTT. The entire variable domain, with the rest obtained from reference TRBV5-4 and TRBJ1-5, is as follows: ETGVTQSPTHLIKTRGQQVTLRCSSQSGHNTVSWYQQALGQGPQFIFQYYREEENGRGNFPPRFSGLQFPNYSSELNVNALELDDSALYLCASSSDRTSSPQHFGDGTRLSIL.

The V and J genes are TRBV6-1 and TRBJ2-3, with a possible D match to TRBD1 (5 bases). Germline loops: CDR1 MNHNS, CDR2 SASEGT. Between the trimmed V and J ends, which lost 2 bases and 2 bases, there was a span of 14 bases. This CDR3 is built from 16 residues. CDR3 sequence reads: CASSEWGRASTDTQYF. CDR3 DNA: TGTGCCAGCAGTGAATGGGGCAGGGCCTCCACAGATACGCAGTATTTT.

V is TRBV7-8 and J is TRBJ2-7; D call uncertain. Germline V gene data show CDR1 as SGHVS and CDR2 as FQNEAQ. Trimming shortened V by 5 bases and J by 0 bases, and 17 bases separated the two germline ends. The CDR3 has 16 residues. The CDR3 bases are TGTGCCAGCAGCCCCATAGTGGCGGAAGACTCCTACGAGCAGTACTTC. Its protein is CASSPIVAEDSYEQYF.